The 30 T cell receptor beta chains listed next were all sequenced from one sample in a study of blood T cells in healthy people across ages. The authors ran a second PCR of 7 to 11 cycles using a sample-barcoded 5' primer and a J-beta primer mix. One entry per CDR3 protein results from TCRdb running MiXCR on the 5' RACE reads. The data hold 1.5 million to 2 million distinct CDR3 sequences, with about 39% observed a single time. The sample comprised blood. Receptors were obtained from a human donor in good health.

This clonotype was counted between two and nine times. The chain employs TRBV6-2 or TRBV6-3 and TRBJ2-1; D might be TRBD1 (5 bases). V lost 2 bases and J lost 2, with 7 bases in between. This CDR3 contains 14 residues. Germline V gene lookup returns CDR1 MNHEY and CDR2 SVGEGT. CDR3 coding DNA: TGTGCCAGCAGTTACCAGGGCACCTACAATGAGCAGTTCTTC. Translating it yields CASSYQGTYNEQFF.

The rearrangement uses TRBV20-1 and TRBJ2-4; D may be TRBD1 (6 bases). With 1 base removed from V and 8 bases from J, the gap between germline ends came to 18 bases. The CDR3 has 15 amino acids. Per germline, CDR1 DFQATT and CDR2 SNEGSKA (reference sequence). CDR3 nucleotides: TGCAGTGCTAGAGGTGGGGCGGATGAGGGGGACATTCAGTACTTC. Residues: CSARGGADEGDIQYF.

Of note for this clonotype: In this CDR3 the conserved last residue, phenylalanine or tryptophan, is missing, so a read error is likely. The chain has TRBV27 and TRBJ2-2; TRBD1 matches at 9 bases. Trimming at V came to 8 bases and at J to 2 bases, leaving 9 bases not matched to a gene. This CDR3 has 16 residues. Germline CDR1 MNHEY, CDR2 SMNVEV (reference sequence). The CDR3 loop is CASQYRDRANTGELFL. CDR3 DNA sequence: TGTGCCAGCCAATACCGGGACAGGGCTAACACCGGGGAGCTGTTTTTG.

V is TRBV24-1 and J is TRBJ2-5, with 9 bases lining up with TRBD1. CDR3 length: 15 residues. The germline V gene encodes CDR1 KGHDR and CDR2 SFDVKD. V gave up 6 bases and J gave up 2 bases; unmatched junction bases: 6. The CDR3 nucleotides are TGTGCCACCAGTAAACCGGGACAGGGACAAGAGACCCAGTACTTC. This sequence encodes CATSKPGQGQETQYF.

J is TRBJ1-1 and V is TRBV6-5; possible D gene TRBD1, 5 bases. The CDR3 runs 16 residues. CDR1 is MNHEY, CDR2 SVGAGI, per germline. Trimming stripped 0 bases from V and 0 bases from J, with 11 bases between. The CDR3 reads CASSYSIEGLNTEAFF. The DNA of the CDR3 is TGTGCCAGCAGTTACTCGATAGAGGGGCTGAACACTGAAGCTTTCTTT.

This chain connects TRBV15 to TRBJ2-6, with D uncertain. This CDR3 is 17 amino acids long. The V gene lost 0 bases and the J gene lost 0 bases, with 9 bases spanning the gap. CDR1 and CDR2 from the germline V gene are LNHNV and YYDKDF (reference sequence). The CDR3, as DNA: TGTGCCACCAGCAGAGATACGGGTTTCTCTGGGGCCAACGTCCTGACTTTC. It yields the protein CATSRDTGFSGANVLTF.

As DNA, the CDR3 is TGTGCCAGCAGCCCCGCGATAGGGGCTTATGATTATGGCTACACCTTC. Translating it yields CASSPAIGAYDYGYTF. V and J are TRBV7-8 and TRBJ1-2, with D possibly matching TRBD1 (5 bases). The CDR3 covers 16 residues. Deletions cut 5 bases from V and 5 bases from J, with 21 bases between. CDR1 SGHVS and CDR2 FQNEAQ come from the germline V gene.

Ten or more counts support this clonotype. The V and J genes are TRBV28 and TRBJ2-7; 10 positions match TRBD1. Losses at the gene ends were 6 bases for V and 3 bases for J; bases not matched to a gene: 8. The germline CDR1 and CDR2 sequences are MDHEN and SYDVKM. The length of the CDR3 is 15 residues. The CDR3 is CASSPGGTGDYEQYF. The CDR3 nucleotides are TGTGCCAGCAGCCCCGGGGGGACAGGGGACTACGAGCAGTACTTC.

This clonotype was seen a few times. The chain is built from TRBV20-1 and TRBJ1-6, with D unresolved. Deletions cut 0 bases from V and 1 base from J, with 13 bases between. There are 17 residues in the CDR3. Germline V gene data show CDR1 as DFQATT and CDR2 as SNEGSKA (reference sequence). The DNA for the CDR3 is TGCAGTGCTAGAGATGACAAGGGCAGTTCCTATAATTCACCCCTCCACTTT. Its protein product is CSARDDKGSSYNSPLHF.

The chain is built from TRBV5-1 and TRBJ2-3; 8 bases match TRBD2. Germline lookup yields CDR1 SGHRS and CDR2 YFSETQ. The CDR3 consists of 16 residues. V was pared by 4 bases and J by 5 bases, with 12 bases of the junction left unmatched. In DNA, the CDR3 is TGCGCCAGCAGCCTTGGGGGACTAGACAATGGAGATACGCAGTATTTT. Translation: CASSLGGLDNGDTQYF.

The count of this clonotype is one. The V gene is TRBV6-2 or TRBV6-3, the J gene TRBJ2-7, with 7 bases aligning to TRBD1. CDR1 MNHEY and CDR2 SVGEGT come from the germline V gene. The CDR3 sequence is 13 residues long. V gave up 5 bases and J gave up 5 bases; unmatched junction bases: 6. The CDR3 spells CASSTGALNEQYF. CDR3 in DNA: TGTGCCAGCAGTACAGGGGCACTCAACGAGCAGTACTTC.

This clonotype has only one observation. This rearrangement joins TRBV6-2 or TRBV6-3 to TRBJ2-1; 12 bases agree with TRBD2. V shed 7 bases and J 9 bases; nucleotides not matched to a gene: 7. CDR3 length: 14 amino acids. From germline, CDR1 is MNHEY and CDR2 SVGEGT. CDR3 protein: CASNPSGGATEQFF. The CDR3 DNA reads as TGTGCCAGCAACCCTAGCGGGGGGGCCACTGAGCAGTTCTTC.

DNA of the CDR3: TGTGCCAGCAGCTTAAGGGACGATCAGCCCCAGCATTTT. Its translation: CASSLRDDQPQHF. The rearrangement links TRBV7-9 to TRBJ1-5, with a possible D match to TRBD1 (5 bases). Per the germline V gene, CDR1 is SEHNR and CDR2 is FQNEAQ (reference sequence). The V and J ends lost 2 bases and 5 bases respectively, with 7 bases between them. The CDR3 has 13 amino acids. The entire variable domain, with the rest obtained from reference TRBV7-9 and TRBJ1-5, is as follows: DTGVSQNPRHKITKRGQNVTFRCDPISEHNRLYWYRQTLGQGPEFLTYFQNEAQLEKSRLLSDRFSAERPKGSFSTLEIQRTEQGDSAMYLCASSLRDDQPQHFGDGTRLSIL.

This sequence joins TRBV5-1 and TRBJ1-2, with 7 bases fitting TRBD1. Germline assignment: CDR1 SGHRS and CDR2 YFSETQ. V lost 4 bases to trimming and J lost 8 bases; unmatched junction nucleotides: 11. The CDR3 extends over 14 amino acids. This chain's CDR3 is CASSTWDSIGGYTF. The DNA for the CDR3 is TGCGCCAGCAGCACCTGGGACAGCATAGGCGGCTACACCTTC.

The rearrangement joins TRBV7-2 to TRBJ2-7; D unresolved. This CDR3 contains 15 residues. Per germline, CDR1 SGHTA and CDR2 FQGNSA. Deletions cut 3 bases from V and 10 bases from J, with 22 bases between. The CDR3 coding sequence is TGTGCCAGCAGCTTGGGGATCCAGGACCCTTCCGATCAGTACTTC. Amino acid sequence: CASSLGIQDPSDQYF.

Only a few counts were recorded for this clonotype. A much larger clone lies one base from this, so it may be a read error. The chain uses TRBV5-1 and TRBJ1-1; D is perhaps TRBD1 (6 bases). This CDR3 has 16 amino acids. Germline CDR1 is SGHRS and CDR2 is YFSETQ. The chain's CDR3 is CASSLIGGHLNAEAFF. The CDR3 DNA sequence: TGCGCCAGCAGCTTAATCGGGGGCCATCTGAACGCTGAAGCTTTCTTT.

The chain uses TRBV6-2 or TRBV6-3 and TRBJ2-4; the match to TRBD1 covers 7 bases. The J call may be faulty, since TRBJ2-7 better matches the DNA end. CDR1 and CDR2 from the germline V gene are MNHEY and SVGEGT. CDR3 size: 15 residues. CDR3 sequence: CASSPGDREYYEQYF. CDR3 DNA: TGTGCCAGCAGTCCCGGGGACAGAGAATATTACGAGCAGTACTTC.

V and J are TRBV28 and TRBJ2-3; D possibly corresponds to TRBD1 (6 bases). This CDR3 is built from 16 residues. Germline CDR1 MDHEN, CDR2 SYDVKM. The germline V and J ends were trimmed by 5 bases and 4 bases, with 19 bases remaining between them. In nucleotides, the CDR3 is TGTGCCAGCAGTCTTAGACAGGCCCGGATATCAGATACGCAGTATTTT. Translated: CASSLRQARISDTQYF.

J is TRBJ2-2 and V is TRBV4-3; no firm D call. The germline V gene has CDR1 LGHNA and CDR2 YSLEER. The V and J ends lost 0 bases and 0 bases respectively, with 11 bases between them. The CDR3 loop spans 17 amino acids. CDR3: CASSQDVRPSNTGELFF. In DNA form, the CDR3 reads TGCGCCAGCAGCCAAGATGTTAGGCCGTCGAACACCGGGGAGCTGTTTTTT.

This chain uses TRBV5-1 with TRBJ1-1, with a weak D call TRBD1 (5 bases). This CDR3 has 14 residues. Germline V gene lookup returns CDR1 SGHRS and CDR2 YFSETQ. Trimming shortened V by 3 bases and J by 10 bases, and 19 bases separated the two germline ends. CDR3 sequence reads: CASSSTVPWGVAFF. CDR3 coding DNA: TGCGCCAGCAGCTCAACGGTTCCATGGGGGGTAGCTTTCTTT.

The V call is TRBV29-1, the J call TRBJ2-3, with 9 bases lining up with TRBD2. Germline loops: CDR1 SQVTM, CDR2 ANQGSEA. There are 16 residues in the CDR3. V shed 3 bases, J shed 1 base, and the junction held 8 bases outside the gene matches. The CDR3 bases are TGCAGCGTTGAGGGCCCTATAGCGGGGGGCACAGATACGCAGTATTTT. Translating gives CSVEGPIAGGTDTQYF.

The chain employs TRBV12-3 or TRBV12-4 and TRBJ2-1; TRBD2 aligns across 7 bases. The CDR3 spans 17 residues. V gave up 4 bases and J gave up 5 bases; unmatched junction bases: 14. CDR3 in DNA: TGTGCCAGCAGTTCGGAATTGGGGCTAGCGGACGACAATGAGCAGTTCTTC. It specifies CASSSELGLADDNEQFF.

The chain uses TRBV4-1 and TRBJ1-2; D perhaps matches TRBD1 (5 bases). Germline V lookup: CDR1 MGHRA, CDR2 YSYEKL. CDR3 length: 15 residues. Trimming stripped 4 bases from V and 4 bases from J, with 16 bases between. Here the CDR3 reads CASSPAGPRSYGYTF. The CDR3 bases are TGCGCCAGCAGCCCCGCGGGGCCGAGGAGCTATGGCTACACCTTC.

The rearrangement links TRBV15 to TRBJ1-4; tentatively, D is TRBD1 (5 bases). The CDR3 sequence is 15 residues long. The germline CDR1 and CDR2 sequences are LNHNV and YYDKDF (reference sequence). The V end lost 3 bases, the J end lost 2 bases, and 10 bases lay between the germline ends. The CDR3 loop is CATSRSTVTNEKLFF. The CDR3 nucleotides read TGTGCCACCAGCAGGTCGACAGTTACTAATGAAAAACTGTTTTTT.

Concerning this clonotype itself: A junction end diverges from the germline sequence, so it may reflect a read error. The chain employs TRBV5-6 and TRBJ2-3; D might be TRBD2 (6 bases). CDR3 length equals 13 residues. CDR1 and CDR2 (germline): SGHDT, YYEEEE. The CDR3 region is CVSSRTGGSAQYF. DNA for the CDR3: TGTGTCAGCAGCCGAACCGGGGGAAGCGCGCAGTATTTT.

The chain uses TRBV29-1 and TRBJ1-2, with D perhaps TRBD1 (6 bases). CDR3 length: 12 residues. Germline-derived CDR1 and CDR2 are SQVTM and ANQGSEA. V was cut by 7 bases and J by 4 bases, with 13 bases left in between. The CDR3 protein is CSAHREGYGYTF. The CDR3 DNA reads as TGCAGCGCCCACAGGGAAGGCTATGGCTACACCTTC.

The table lists this clonotype with a few counts. The chain is built from TRBV7-9 and TRBJ2-7; D call uncertain. In germline, CDR1 is SEHNR, CDR2 FQNEAQ (reference sequence). The CDR3 extends over 14 amino acids. V was trimmed by 4 bases and J by 2 bases, leaving 12 bases between them. The CDR3 nucleotides are TGTGCCAGCAGCTCGGACGGTATCACCTACGAGCAGTACTTC. Residues: CASSSDGITYEQYF.

The gene calls are TRBV6-6 and TRBJ2-5; 7 nucleotides line up with TRBD2. V shed 2 bases and J 9 bases; nucleotides not matched to a gene: 9. The CDR3 consists of 14 residues. From germline, CDR1 is MNHNY and CDR2 SVGAGI (reference sequence). This chain's CDR3 is CASSYPGSGEAQYF. For the CDR3, the DNA is TGTGCCAGCAGTTACCCCGGAAGCGGGGAGGCCCAGTACTTC.

V and J are TRBV7-2 and TRBJ1-1, with no clear D. Looked up from germline, CDR1 is SGHTA and CDR2 is FQGNSA. The CDR3 consists of 15 residues. Trimming cost V 2 bases and J 4 bases, with 14 bases left between them. For the CDR3, the DNA is TGTGCCAGCAGCTTAAAGGGCTCCGGTGGCACTGAAGCTTTCTTT. Protein sequence: CASSLKGSGGTEAFF.

This clonotype was recorded a few times. The chain is built from TRBV7-2 and TRBJ2-5, with D possibly matching TRBD2 (5 bases). The V end lost 8 bases, the J end lost 0 bases, and 7 bases lay between the germline ends. This CDR3 is built from 12 residues. Germline V CDR1 and CDR2: SGHTA, FQGNSA. This CDR3 is CASGEYQETQYF. The CDR3 DNA reads as TGTGCCAGCGGGGAGTACCAAGAGACCCAGTACTTC.